This T cell receptor beta chain was identified during a study of blood T cell repertoires in COVID-19. Data came from immunoSEQ multiplex PCR; TCRdb stores just in-frame clones and leaves some out. The sample yields under 250,000 clones, 65% to 90% seen once. From germline, CDR1 is SNHLY and CDR2 FYNNEI. The ends lost 3 bases at V and 11 bases at J; junction bases unmatched: 12. CDR3 length: 15 amino acids. This sequence joins TRBV2 and TRBJ1-4, with 7 bases fitting TRBD1. Sample: PBMCs or T cells enriched from blood (not recorded which). The receptor comes from a woman aged 50 to 60 with acute COVID-19. The CDR3 loop is CASSDGRQGRRKLFF. CDR3 nucleotides: TGTGCCAGCAGTGATGGTCGACAGGGCAGGAGGAAACTGTTTTTT.